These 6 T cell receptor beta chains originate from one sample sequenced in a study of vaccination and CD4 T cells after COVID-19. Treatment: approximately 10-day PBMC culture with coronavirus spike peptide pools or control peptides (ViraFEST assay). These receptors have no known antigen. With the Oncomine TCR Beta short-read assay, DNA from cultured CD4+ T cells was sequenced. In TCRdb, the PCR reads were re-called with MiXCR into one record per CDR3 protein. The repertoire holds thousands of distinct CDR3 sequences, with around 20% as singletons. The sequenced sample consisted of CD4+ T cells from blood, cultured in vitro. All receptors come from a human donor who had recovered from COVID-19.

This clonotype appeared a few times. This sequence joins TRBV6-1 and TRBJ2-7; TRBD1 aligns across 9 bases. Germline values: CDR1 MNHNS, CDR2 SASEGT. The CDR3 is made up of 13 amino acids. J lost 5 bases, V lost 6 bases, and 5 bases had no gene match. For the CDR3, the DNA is TGTGCCAGCAGAGGGACAGGGTCCAACGAGCAGTACTTC. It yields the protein CASRGTGSNEQYF.

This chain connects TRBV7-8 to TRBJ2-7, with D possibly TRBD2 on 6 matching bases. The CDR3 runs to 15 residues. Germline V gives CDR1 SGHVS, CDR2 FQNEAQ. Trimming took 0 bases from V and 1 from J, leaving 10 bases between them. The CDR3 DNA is TGTGCCAGCAGCTTAGCGGAGGGCTTATCCTACGAGCAGTACTTC. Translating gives CASSLAEGLSYEQYF.

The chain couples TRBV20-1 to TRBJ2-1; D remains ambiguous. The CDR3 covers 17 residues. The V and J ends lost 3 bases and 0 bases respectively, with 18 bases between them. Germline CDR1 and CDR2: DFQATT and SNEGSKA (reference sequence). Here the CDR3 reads CSARAEGWFSSYNEQFF. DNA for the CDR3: TGCAGTGCTAGGGCGGAAGGCTGGTTCAGCTCCTACAATGAGCAGTTCTTC.

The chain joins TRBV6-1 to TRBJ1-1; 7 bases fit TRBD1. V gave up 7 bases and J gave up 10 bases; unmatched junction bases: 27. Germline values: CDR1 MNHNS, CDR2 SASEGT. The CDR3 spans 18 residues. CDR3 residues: CASTDVRGTDASLMGAFF. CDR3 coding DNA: TGTGCCAGCACCGACGTTAGGGGGACAGACGCCTCCCTAATGGGAGCTTTCTTT.

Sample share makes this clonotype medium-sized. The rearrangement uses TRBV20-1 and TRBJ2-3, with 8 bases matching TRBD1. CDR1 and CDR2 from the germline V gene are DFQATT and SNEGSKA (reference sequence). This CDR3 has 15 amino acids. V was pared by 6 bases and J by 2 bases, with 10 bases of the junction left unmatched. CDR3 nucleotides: TGCAGTGCCCTATCCAGGACAGGGCTCACAGATACGCAGTATTTT. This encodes CSALSRTGLTDTQYF.

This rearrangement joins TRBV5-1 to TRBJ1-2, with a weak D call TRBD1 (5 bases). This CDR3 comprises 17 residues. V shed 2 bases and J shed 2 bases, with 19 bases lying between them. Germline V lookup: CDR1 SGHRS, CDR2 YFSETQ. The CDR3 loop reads CASSLTGGENRNYGYTF. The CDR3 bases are TGCGCCAGCAGCTTAACAGGCGGGGAGAATAGAAACTATGGCTACACCTTC.